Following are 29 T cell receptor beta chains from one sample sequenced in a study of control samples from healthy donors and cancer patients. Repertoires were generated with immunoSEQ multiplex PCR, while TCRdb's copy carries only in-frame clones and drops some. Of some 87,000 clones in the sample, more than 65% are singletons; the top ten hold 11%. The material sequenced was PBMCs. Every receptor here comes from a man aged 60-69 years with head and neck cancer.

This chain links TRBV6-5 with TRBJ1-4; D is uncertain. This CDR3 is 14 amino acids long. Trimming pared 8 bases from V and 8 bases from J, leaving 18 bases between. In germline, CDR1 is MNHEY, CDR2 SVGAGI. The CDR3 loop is CASSPRGVGEKLFF. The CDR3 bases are TGTGCCAGCTCCCCTCGTGGGGTTGGGGAAAAACTGTTTTTT.

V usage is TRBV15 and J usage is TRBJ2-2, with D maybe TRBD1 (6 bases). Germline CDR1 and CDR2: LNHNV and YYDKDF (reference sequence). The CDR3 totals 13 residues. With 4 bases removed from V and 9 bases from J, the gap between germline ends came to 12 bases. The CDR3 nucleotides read TGTGCCACCAGCAAAACAGGGTTTCGGGAGCTGTTTTTT. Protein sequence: CATSKTGFRELFF.

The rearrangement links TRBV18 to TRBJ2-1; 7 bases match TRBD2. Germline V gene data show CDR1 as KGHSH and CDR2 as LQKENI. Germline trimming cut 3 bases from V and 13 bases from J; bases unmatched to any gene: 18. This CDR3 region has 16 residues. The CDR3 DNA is TGTGCCAGCTCACCTAAGGGACTCGGAAAGGGAGGGAAACAGTTCTTC. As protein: CASSPKGLGKGGKQFF.

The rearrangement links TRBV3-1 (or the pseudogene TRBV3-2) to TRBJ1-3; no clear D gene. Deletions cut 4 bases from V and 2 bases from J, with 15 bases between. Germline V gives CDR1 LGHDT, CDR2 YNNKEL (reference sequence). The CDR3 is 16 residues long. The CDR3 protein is CASSPDPGFAGNTIYF. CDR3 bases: TGTGCCAGCAGCCCCGACCCGGGATTTGCTGGAAACACCATATATTTT.

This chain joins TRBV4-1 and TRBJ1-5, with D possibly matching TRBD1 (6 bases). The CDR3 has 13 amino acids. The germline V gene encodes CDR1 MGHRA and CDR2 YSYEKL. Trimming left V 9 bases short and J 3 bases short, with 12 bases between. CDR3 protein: CASGQLTNQPQHF. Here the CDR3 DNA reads TGCGCCAGTGGACAGCTTACCAATCAGCCCCAGCATTTT.

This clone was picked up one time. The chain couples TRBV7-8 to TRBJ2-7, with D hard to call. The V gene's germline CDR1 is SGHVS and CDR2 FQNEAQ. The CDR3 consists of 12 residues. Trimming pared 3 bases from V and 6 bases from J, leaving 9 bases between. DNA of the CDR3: TGTGCCAGCAGCTTCCGGCCCGGCGAGCAGTACTTC. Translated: CASSFRPGEQYF.

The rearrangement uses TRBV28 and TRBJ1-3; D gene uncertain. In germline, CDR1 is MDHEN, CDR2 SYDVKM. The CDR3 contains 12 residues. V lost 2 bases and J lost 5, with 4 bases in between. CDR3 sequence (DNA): TGTGCCAGCAGTTTAGAGAGAAACACCATATATTTT. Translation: CASSLERNTIYF.

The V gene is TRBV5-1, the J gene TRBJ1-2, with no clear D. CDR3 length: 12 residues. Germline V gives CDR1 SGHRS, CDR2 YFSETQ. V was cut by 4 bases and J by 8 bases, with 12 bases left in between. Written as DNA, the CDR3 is TGCGCCAGCAGCCAGGAGAGGGTAGGCTACACCTTC. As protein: CASSQERVGYTF.

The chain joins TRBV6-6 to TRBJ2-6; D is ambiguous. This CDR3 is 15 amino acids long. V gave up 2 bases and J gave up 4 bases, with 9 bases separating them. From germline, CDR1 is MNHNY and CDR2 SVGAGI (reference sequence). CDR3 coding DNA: TGTGCCAGCAGTTACCCGACTTCAGGGGCCAACGTCCTGACTTTC. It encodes CASSYPTSGANVLTF.

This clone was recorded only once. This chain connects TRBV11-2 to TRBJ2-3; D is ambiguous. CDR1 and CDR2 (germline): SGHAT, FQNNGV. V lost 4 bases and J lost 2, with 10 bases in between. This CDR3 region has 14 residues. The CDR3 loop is CASSSRVYTDTQYF. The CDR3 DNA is TGTGCCAGCAGCTCCCGGGTTTACACAGATACGCAGTATTTT.

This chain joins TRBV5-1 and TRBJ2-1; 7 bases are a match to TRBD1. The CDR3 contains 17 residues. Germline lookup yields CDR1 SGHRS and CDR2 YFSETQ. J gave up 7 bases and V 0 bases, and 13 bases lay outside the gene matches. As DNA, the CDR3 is TGCGCCAGCAGCTTGGCCGCGGTACAGGGGAGAGGGAATGAGCAGTTCTTC. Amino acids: CASSLAAVQGRGNEQFF. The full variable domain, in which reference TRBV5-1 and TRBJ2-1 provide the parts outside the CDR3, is KAGVTQTPRYLIKTRGQQVTLSCSPISGHRSVSWYQQTPGQGLQFLFEYFSETQRNKGNFPGRFSGRQFSNSRSEMNVSTLELGDSALYLCASSLAAVQGRGNEQFFGPGTRLTVL.

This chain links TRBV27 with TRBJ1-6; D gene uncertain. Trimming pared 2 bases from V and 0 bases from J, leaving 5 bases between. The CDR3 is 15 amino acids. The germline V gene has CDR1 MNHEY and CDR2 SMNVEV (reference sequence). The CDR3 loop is CASSLARSYNSPLHF. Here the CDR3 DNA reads TGTGCCAGCAGTTTAGCACGCTCCTATAATTCACCCCTCCACTTT.

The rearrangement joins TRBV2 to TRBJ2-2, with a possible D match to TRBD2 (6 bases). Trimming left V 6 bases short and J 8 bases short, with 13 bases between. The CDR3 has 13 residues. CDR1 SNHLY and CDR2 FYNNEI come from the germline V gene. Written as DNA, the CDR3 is TGTGCCAGCAGGGAAAGACTAGAGGGGGAGCTGTTTTTT. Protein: CASRERLEGELFF.

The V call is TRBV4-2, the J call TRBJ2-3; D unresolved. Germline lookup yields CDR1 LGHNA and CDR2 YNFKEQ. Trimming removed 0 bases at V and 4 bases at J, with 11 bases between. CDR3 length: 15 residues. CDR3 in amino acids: CASSQERQRADTQYF. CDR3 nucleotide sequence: TGTGCCAGCAGCCAAGAGCGTCAAAGGGCAGATACGCAGTATTTT.

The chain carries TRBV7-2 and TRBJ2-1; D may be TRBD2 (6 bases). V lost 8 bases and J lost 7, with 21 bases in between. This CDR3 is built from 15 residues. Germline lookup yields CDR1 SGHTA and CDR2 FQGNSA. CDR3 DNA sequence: TGTGCCAGCGGAAAAGACGGGAGAGGAGTTAATGAGCAGTTCTTC. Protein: CASGKDGRGVNEQFF.

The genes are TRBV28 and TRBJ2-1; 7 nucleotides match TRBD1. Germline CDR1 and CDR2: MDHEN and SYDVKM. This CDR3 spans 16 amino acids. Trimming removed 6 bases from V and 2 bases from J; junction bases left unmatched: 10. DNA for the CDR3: TGTGCCAGCAGCCTCCTGGGACAGCGAACCTACAATGAGCAGTTCTTC. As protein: CASSLLGQRTYNEQFF. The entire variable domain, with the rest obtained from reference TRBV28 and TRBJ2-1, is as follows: DVKVTQSSRYLVKRTGEKVFLECVQDMDHENMFWYRQDPGLGLRLIYFSYDVKMKEKGDIPEGYSVSREKKERFSLILESASTNQTSMYLCASSLLGQRTYNEQFFGPGTRLTVL.

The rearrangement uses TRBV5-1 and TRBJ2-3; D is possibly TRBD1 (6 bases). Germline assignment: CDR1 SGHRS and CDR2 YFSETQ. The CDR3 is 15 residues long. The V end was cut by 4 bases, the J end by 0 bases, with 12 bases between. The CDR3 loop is CASSPGTTSTDTQYF. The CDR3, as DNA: TGCGCCAGCAGCCCCGGGACAACTAGCACAGATACGCAGTATTTT. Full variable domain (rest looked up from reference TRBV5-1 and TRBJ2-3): KAGVTQTPRYLIKTRGQQVTLSCSPISGHRSVSWYQQTPGQGLQFLFEYFSETQRNKGNFPGRFSGRQFSNSRSEMNVSTLELGDSALYLCASSPGTTSTDTQYFGPGTRLTVL.

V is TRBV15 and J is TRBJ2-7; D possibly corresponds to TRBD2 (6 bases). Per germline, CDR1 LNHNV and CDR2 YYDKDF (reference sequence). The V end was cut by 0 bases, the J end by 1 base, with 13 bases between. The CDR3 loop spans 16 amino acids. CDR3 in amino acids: CATSRDWGESSYEQYF. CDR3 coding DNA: TGTGCCACCAGCAGAGATTGGGGGGAGTCGTCCTACGAGCAGTACTTC.

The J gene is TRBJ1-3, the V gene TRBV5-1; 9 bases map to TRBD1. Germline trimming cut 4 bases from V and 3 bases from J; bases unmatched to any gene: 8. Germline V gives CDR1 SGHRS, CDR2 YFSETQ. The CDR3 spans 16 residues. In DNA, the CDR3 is TGCGCCAGCAGCGGGCAGGACAGGGGTGGTGGAAACACCATATATTTT. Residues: CASSGQDRGGGNTIYF.

The CDR3 loop is CASSLGDLAGPYNEQFF. As DNA, the CDR3 is TGCGCCAGCAGCTTGGGGGACCTAGCGGGACCCTACAATGAGCAGTTCTTC. The chain couples TRBV5-1 to TRBJ2-1, with TRBD2 matching over 9 bases. The ends lost 0 bases at V and 2 bases at J; junction bases unmatched: 6. CDR3 length equals 17 residues. The V gene's germline CDR1 is SGHRS and CDR2 YFSETQ.

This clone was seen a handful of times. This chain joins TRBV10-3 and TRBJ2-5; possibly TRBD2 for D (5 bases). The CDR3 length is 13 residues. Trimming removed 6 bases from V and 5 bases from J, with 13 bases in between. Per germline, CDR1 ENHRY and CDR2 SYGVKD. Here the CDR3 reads CAIRPDSVETQYF. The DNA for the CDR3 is TGTGCCATCAGGCCGGACTCGGTGGAGACCCAGTACTTC.

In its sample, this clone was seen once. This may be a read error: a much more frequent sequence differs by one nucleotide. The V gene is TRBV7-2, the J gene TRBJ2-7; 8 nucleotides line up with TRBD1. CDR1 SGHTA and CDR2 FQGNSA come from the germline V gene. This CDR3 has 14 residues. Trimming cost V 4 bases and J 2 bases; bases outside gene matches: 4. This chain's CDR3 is CASSSGTGPYEQYF. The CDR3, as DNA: TGTGCCAGCAGCTCCGGGACAGGCCCCTACGAGCAGTACTTC. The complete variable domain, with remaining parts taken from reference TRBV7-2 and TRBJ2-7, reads GAGVSQSPSNKVTEKGKDVELRCDPISGHTALYWYRQSLGQGLEFLIYFQGNSAPDKSGLPSDRFSAERTGGSVSTLTIQRTQQEDSAVYLCASSSGTGPYEQYFGPGTRLTVT.

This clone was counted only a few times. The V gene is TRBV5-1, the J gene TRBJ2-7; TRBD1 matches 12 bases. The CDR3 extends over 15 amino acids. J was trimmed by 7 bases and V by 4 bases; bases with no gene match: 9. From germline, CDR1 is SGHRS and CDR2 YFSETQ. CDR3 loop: CASSHSGTGGEEQYF. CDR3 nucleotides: TGCGCCAGCAGCCATTCCGGGACAGGGGGCGAGGAGCAGTACTTC. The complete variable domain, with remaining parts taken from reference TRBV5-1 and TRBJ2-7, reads KAGVTQTPRYLIKTRGQQVTLSCSPISGHRSVSWYQQTPGQGLQFLFEYFSETQRNKGNFPGRFSGRQFSNSRSEMNVSTLELGDSALYLCASSHSGTGGEEQYFGPGTRLTVT.

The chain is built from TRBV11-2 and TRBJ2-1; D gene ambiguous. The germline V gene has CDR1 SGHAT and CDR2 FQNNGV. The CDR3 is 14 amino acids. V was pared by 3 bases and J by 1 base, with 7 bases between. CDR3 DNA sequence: TGTGCCAGCAGCTTGACGGTGTCCTACAATGAGCAGTTCTTC. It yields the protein CASSLTVSYNEQFF.

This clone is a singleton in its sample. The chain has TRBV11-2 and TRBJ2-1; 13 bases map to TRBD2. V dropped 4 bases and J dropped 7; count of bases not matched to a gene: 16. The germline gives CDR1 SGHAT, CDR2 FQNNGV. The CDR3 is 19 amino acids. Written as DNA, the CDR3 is TGTGCCAGCAGCTCATTAGCCCCCAGGACTAGCGGGAGTGGGAATGAGCAGTTCTTC. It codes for CASSSLAPRTSGSGNEQFF.

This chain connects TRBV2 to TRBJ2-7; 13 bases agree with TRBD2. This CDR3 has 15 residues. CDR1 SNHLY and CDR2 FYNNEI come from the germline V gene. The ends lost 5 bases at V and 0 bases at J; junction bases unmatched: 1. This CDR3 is CASSRTSGSSYEQYF. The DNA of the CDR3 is TGTGCCAGCAGTAGGACTAGCGGGAGCTCCTACGAGCAGTACTTC.

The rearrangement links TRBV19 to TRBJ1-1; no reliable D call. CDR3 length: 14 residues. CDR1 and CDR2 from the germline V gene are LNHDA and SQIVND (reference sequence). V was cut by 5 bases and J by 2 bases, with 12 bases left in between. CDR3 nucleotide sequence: TGTGCCAGTAGTGCTGTTCCGGGAAACACTGAAGCTTTCTTT. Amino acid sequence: CASSAVPGNTEAFF.

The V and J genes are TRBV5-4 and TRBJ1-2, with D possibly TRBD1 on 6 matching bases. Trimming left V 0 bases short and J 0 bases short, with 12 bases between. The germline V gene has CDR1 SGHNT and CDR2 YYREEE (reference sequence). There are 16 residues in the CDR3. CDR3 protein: CASSLAGGAPNYGYTF. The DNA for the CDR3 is TGTGCCAGCAGCTTGGCGGGGGGGGCCCCTAACTATGGCTACACCTTC.

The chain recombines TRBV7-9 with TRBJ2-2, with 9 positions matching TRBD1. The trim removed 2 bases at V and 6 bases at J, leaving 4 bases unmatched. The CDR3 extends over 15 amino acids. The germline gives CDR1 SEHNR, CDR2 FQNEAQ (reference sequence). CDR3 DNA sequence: TGTGCCAGCAGCTTATTCACAGGGGGCCCCGGGGAGCTGTTTTTT. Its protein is CASSLFTGGPGELFF.